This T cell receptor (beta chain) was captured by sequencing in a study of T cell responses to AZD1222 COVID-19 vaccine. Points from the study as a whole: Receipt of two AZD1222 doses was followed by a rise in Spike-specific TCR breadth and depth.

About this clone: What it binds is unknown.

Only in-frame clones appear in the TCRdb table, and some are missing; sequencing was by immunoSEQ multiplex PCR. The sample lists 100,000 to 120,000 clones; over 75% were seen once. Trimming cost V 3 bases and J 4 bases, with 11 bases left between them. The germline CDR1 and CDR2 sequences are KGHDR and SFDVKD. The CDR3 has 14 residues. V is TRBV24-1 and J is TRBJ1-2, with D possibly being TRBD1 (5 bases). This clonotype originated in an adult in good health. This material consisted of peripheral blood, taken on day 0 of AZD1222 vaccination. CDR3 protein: CATSDPRQLYGYTF. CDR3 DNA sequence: TGTGCCACCAGTGATCCACGACAGCTCTATGGCTACACCTTC.